These T cell receptor beta chains were read from a single sample in a study of CD8 T cells in ankylosing spondylitis. TCRdb independently ran MiXCR on the 5' RACE reads; one entry per CDR3 protein. The sample shows 290,000 or so distinct CDR3 sequences, under 25% of them seen only once. The sequenced material came from blood, either unsorted or a sorted T cell fraction (not recorded which). These receptors all come from a female donor with ankylosing spondylitis or in good health (not recorded which). Both conserved end residues are part of each CDR3. A D gene is named only where the DNA matches it firmly. Not every row has a clone size; where given, it reads once, few, many or a size class.

D	V	size	J	length	DNA	CDR3
NA	TRBV15	NA	TRBJ1-5	13	TGTGCCACCAGCCCTGGATTTAATCAGCCCCAGCATTTT	CATSPGFNQPQHF
TRBD2	TRBV29-1	few	TRBJ2-7	15	TGCAGCGTTAGCTCCGGGACTAGCGGGAGTGGCGAGCAGTACTTC	CSVSSGTSGSGEQYF
NA	TRBV12-5	few	TRBJ2-7	11	TGTGCTAGTGCCCACCTAAACGAGCAGTACTTC	CASAHLNEQYF
NA	TRBV20-1	few	TRBJ2-3	14	TGCAGTGCTAGAGATTCCGGAGCCACAGATACGCAGTATTTT	CSARDSGATDTQYF
NA	TRBV9	many	TRBJ2-2	14	TGTGCCAGCAGAGCCGACGGGGCGTCCGGGGAGCTGTTTTTT	CASRADGASGELFF
NA	TRBV5-1	many	TRBJ2-7	15	TGCGCCAGCAGCTTGGAAACAGGAGGGGGTCTTGAGCAGTACTTC	CASSLETGGGLEQYF
NA	TRBV7-2	NA	TRBJ2-3	16	TGTGCCAGCAGCTTAGGTTTGGGGGGCGGAGAAGATACGCAGTATTTT	CASSLGLGGGEDTQYF
NA	TRBV5-1	few	TRBJ2-7	15	TGCGCCAGCAGCTTAGGAGGAGGAGACTCCTACGAGCAGTACTTC	CASSLGGGDSYEQYF
NA	TRBV12-3/TRBV12-4	many	TRBJ1-2	13	TGTGCCAGCAGTTCACAGGTTAACTATGGCTACACCTTC	CASSSQVNYGYTF
TRBD1	TRBV5-1	few	TRBJ2-3	14	TGCGCCAGCAGCTTTGACAGGGGAACAGATACGCAGTATTTT	CASSFDRGTDTQYF
TRBD1	TRBV20-1	NA	TRBJ2-7	15	TGCAGTGCTAGTAACACGGACAGGGGGTTCTACGAGCAGTACTTC	CSASNTDRGFYEQYF
TRBD1	TRBV6-2/TRBV6-3	few	TRBJ2-7	13	TGTGCCAGCAGGAGACAGGGGATCTACGAGCAGTACTTC	CASRRQGIYEQYF
NA	TRBV12-3/TRBV12-4	NA	TRBJ2-3	15	TGTGCCAGCAGTCCTACGGGGATGGGGACAGATACGCAGTATTTT	CASSPTGMGTDTQYF
NA	TRBV29-1	many	TRBJ1-5	12	TGCAGCGTTGGGTGGGGTAATCAGCCCCAGCATTTT	CSVGWGNQPQHF
NA	TRBV29-1	few	TRBJ2-6	13	TGCAGCGTGACAGTCTCTGGGGCCAACGTCCTGACTTTC	CSVTVSGANVLTF
NA	TRBV10-2	NA	TRBJ2-7	15	TGCGCCAGTTCACACGGGAGTGGGGGCTCCTACGAGCAGTACTTC	CASSHGSGGSYEQYF
NA	TRBV20-1	many	TRBJ1-2	11	TGCAGTGCTCCTCCAAACATCGGCTACACCTTC	CSAPPNIGYTF
TRBD2	TRBV5-4	once	TRBJ2-5	15	TGTGCCAGCAGCTCGGGACTAGCGGGCCAAGAGACCCAGTACTTC	CASSSGLAGQETQYF
NA	TRBV23-1	few	TRBJ2-1	14	TGCGCCAGCAGTCAATCTCTGAACTACAATGAGCAGTTCTTC	CASSQSLNYNEQFF
NA	TRBV29-1	many	TRBJ2-7	13	TGCAGCTTCAGTCGGACGACCGAGGCCGAGCAGTACTTC	CSFSRTTEAEQYF
TRBD2	TRBV5-1	NA	TRBJ2-3	19	TGCGCCAGCAGCCGATGGACTAGCGGGAACCCACAGAGCACAGATACGCAGTATTTT	CASSRWTSGNPQSTDTQYF
NA	TRBV21-1	NA	TRBJ2-3	18	TGTGCCAGCAGCAAACGAGCCGCACCGAGAGGGTACACAGATACGCAGTATTTT	CASSKRAAPRGYTDTQYF
TRBD1	TRBV25-1	NA	TRBJ1-6	16	TGTGCCAGCAGTGAAGGGACAGGGGCCTATAATTCACCCCTCCACTTT	CASSEGTGAYNSPLHF
TRBD2	TRBV5-1	NA	TRBJ2-3	14	TGCGCCAGCAGCTATAGCGGGAGGGGCGATACGCAGTATTTT	CASSYSGRGDTQYF
NA	TRBV29-1	few	TRBJ1-5	12	TGCAGCGGTGGACAGCCAAATCAGCCCCAGCATTTT	CSGGQPNQPQHF
NA	TRBV7-2	NA	TRBJ2-5	12	TGTGCCAGCCAGAGAGGGGACGTGACCCAGTACTTC	CASQRGDVTQYF
TRBD2	TRBV7-2	NA	TRBJ2-7	15	TGTGCCAGCAGCCCGACTAGCGGGAACTCCTACGAGCAGTACTTC	CASSPTSGNSYEQYF
TRBD2	TRBV7-2	few	TRBJ2-3	16	TGTGCCAGCAGCAGAGCCGGGCTAGCGGGCACAGATACGCAGTATTTT	CASSRAGLAGTDTQYF
NA	TRBV15	few	TRBJ2-7	16	TGTGCCACCAGCAGAGTCGCTGTCAGGGGCAACTTCGAGCAGTACTTC	CATSRVAVRGNFEQYF
NA	TRBV29-1	many	TRBJ2-2	13	TGCAGCGTTGAAGCCAACATGGGCGGGGAGCTGTTTTTT	CSVEANMGGELFF
NA	TRBV10-2	NA	TRBJ1-3	16	TGCGCCACAGCACGGGGGGGGAGTGGATATGGAAACACCATATATTTT	CATARGGSGYGNTIYF
NA	TRBV20-1	NA	TRBJ1-5	15	TGCAGTGCTAGAGTGCGATCGACCGCGGATCAGCCCCAGCATTTT	CSARVRSTADQPQHF
NA	TRBV27	many	TRBJ1-1	15	TGTGCCAGCAGTTTAAGGTCCAGGGGAAGCACTGAAGCTTTCTTT	CASSLRSRGSTEAFF
NA	TRBV7-2	few	TRBJ2-3	16	TGTGCCAGCAGCCCTGGGACATCCCGCCGCACAGATACGCAGTATTTT	CASSPGTSRRTDTQYF
TRBD1	TRBV20-1	NA	TRBJ1-1	14	TGCAGTGCTTCCCCAGACAGGGATCGAACTGAAGCTTTCTTT	CSASPDRDRTEAFF
TRBD1	TRBV20-1	few	TRBJ2-7	15	TGCAGTGCCCTAACTCCGGGACAGATATCCTACGAGCAGTACTTC	CSALTPGQISYEQYF
NA	TRBV4-1	NA	TRBJ1-4	12	TGCGCCAGCAGCCAAGATTTTGAAAAACTGTTTTTT	CASSQDFEKLFF
TRBD2	TRBV20-1	few	TRBJ2-5	16	TGCAGTGCTCGACAGGTGGGGACTAGCGGCCAAGAGACCCAGTACTTC	CSARQVGTSGQETQYF
NA	TRBV20-1	NA	TRBJ1-3	14	TGCAGTGCTAGTCTCCAGGATCCTGGAAACACCATATATTTT	CSASLQDPGNTIYF
TRBD1	TRBV19	NA	TRBJ2-2	16	TGTGCCAGTAGTTCTTGGACAGGGATAGGGGCCGGGGAGCTGTTTTTT	CASSSWTGIGAGELFF
NA	TRBV6-5	NA	TRBJ1-2	13	TGTGCCAGCAGTTACGACAGCAACTATGGCTACACCTTC	CASSYDSNYGYTF
NA	TRBV10-3	NA	TRBJ2-3	13	TGTGCCATCCGGGGGGCTAGTGCAGATACGCAGTATTTT	CAIRGASADTQYF
NA	TRBV6-1	few	TRBJ1-5	14	TGTGCCGTATCTCGGACCCCAAAGGAACAGCCCCAGCATTTT	CAVSRTPKEQPQHF
TRBD1	TRBV10-3	few	TRBJ2-7	13	TGTGCCATCGGGGACAGGGGTGAGGGCGAGCAGTACTTC	CAIGDRGEGEQYF
NA	TRBV20-1	NA	TRBJ2-1	13	TGCAGTGCTAGCGTCGGCGGTTACAATGAGCAGTTCTTC	CSASVGGYNEQFF